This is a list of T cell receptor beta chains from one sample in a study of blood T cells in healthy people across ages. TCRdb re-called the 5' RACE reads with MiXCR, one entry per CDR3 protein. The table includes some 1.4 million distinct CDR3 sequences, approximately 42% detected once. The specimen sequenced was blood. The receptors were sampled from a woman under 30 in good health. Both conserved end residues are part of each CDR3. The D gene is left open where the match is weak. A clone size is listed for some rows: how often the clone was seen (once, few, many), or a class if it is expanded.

TGTGCCAGCAGCCGAGGGACTCCCGCCAATGAGCAGTACTTC	CASSRGTPANEQYF	TRBJ2-5	-	TRBV4-2	-
TGTGCCAGCAGTGGGCTAGCCTACACAGATACGCAGTATTTT	CASSGLAYTDTQYF	TRBJ2-3	-	TRBV2	once
TGCAGTGCTAGACCTGACAGGAGAAACAAAAACATTCAGTACTTC	CSARPDRRNKNIQYF	TRBJ2-4	-	TRBV20-1	many
TGCGCCAGCAGCTTGGACAGGGGTATATCCTCTGGGGCCAACGTCCTGACTTTC	CASSLDRGISSGANVLTF	TRBJ2-6	TRBD1	TRBV5-1	-
TGTGCCAGCCGGACCTCCCTTCGCGGGGGGACCAACAATGAGCAGTTCTTC	CASRTSLRGGTNNEQFF	TRBJ2-1	TRBD2	TRBV2	few
TGTGCCAGCAGCAAAGCGTGGGGGCTAGGTTTCAATGAGCAGTTCTTC	CASSKAWGLGFNEQFF	TRBJ2-1	-	TRBV21-1	few
TGTGCCAGCAGTTACGCAGGGGGAAGAAGGCTCTACACCTTC	CASSYAGGRRLYTF	TRBJ1-2	TRBD1	TRBV6-5	-
TGTGCCAGCAAGGTACCGGGACTAGTAAATCACGAGCAGTACTTC	CASKVPGLVNHEQYF	TRBJ2-7	TRBD2	TRBV12-3/TRBV12-4	few
TGTGCCAGCAGCCAAGAAGGCAGGGTAAATTTGCGGGGTGGCTACACCTTC	CASSQEGRVNLRGGYTF	TRBJ1-2	-	TRBV4-2	few
TGCAGTGCTAGACCTCGGGTTGAAGGGGGGCAGTTCTTC	CSARPRVEGGQFF	TRBJ2-1	-	TRBV20-1	-
TGTGCCCGGGCAGGGCTCCCCGTCGAGACCCAGTACTTC	CARAGLPVETQYF	TRBJ2-5	-	TRBV6-5	-
TGTGCCAGCAGCATACCGGGACAGGGTAATGAGCAGTACTTC	CASSIPGQGNEQYF	TRBJ2-5	TRBD1	TRBV7-3	once
TGTGCCAGCAGCTTAGGGGCGGGAGCACAAGAGACCCAGTACTTC	CASSLGAGAQETQYF	TRBJ2-5	TRBD2	TRBV13	few
TGTGCCAGCAGCCAAGATAGACTATACACCCTCGATACGCAGTATTTT	CASSQDRLYTLDTQYF	TRBJ2-3	-	TRBV3-1	-
TGCGCCAGCAGCCAAGAACCCAAAGTAACGTGCCAGCAGTTCTTC	CASSQEPKVTCQQFF	TRBJ2-1	-	TRBV4-1	few
TGTGCCAGCAGTTATAGGAGGACTAGCGGGACGGGGTCACACGAGCAGTACTTC	CASSYRRTSGTGSHEQYF	TRBJ2-7	TRBD2	TRBV6-2/TRBV6-3	-
TGTGCCAGCAGCCCTATGGTAGCGGGGTCCTACGAGCAGTACTTC	CASSPMVAGSYEQYF	TRBJ2-7	TRBD2	TRBV12-3/TRBV12-4	-
TGTGCCAGCAGCTCATTCCATTCGTCGCGGGGATACAATGAGCAGTTCTTC	CASSSFHSSRGYNEQFF	TRBJ2-1	-	TRBV11-2	-
TGTGCCACCAGCAGACAGGGTCTTAACTATGGCTACACCTTC	CATSRQGLNYGYTF	TRBJ1-2	-	TRBV15	-
TGTGCCAGCAGCTCATATCAGGATCAAGAGACCCAGTACTTC	CASSSYQDQETQYF	TRBJ2-5	-	TRBV7-2	once
TGTGCCAGCAGACCGGACGTTAGCTCCTACAATGAGCAGTTCTTC	CASRPDVSSYNEQFF	TRBJ2-1	-	TRBV11-2	-
TGTGCCAGCAGCTTACAAAGGACTGGCTACGAGCAGTACTTC	CASSLQRTGYEQYF	TRBJ2-7	-	TRBV7-9	-
TGTGCCAGCAGCCGGGACAGCCTCTATGGCTACACCTTC	CASSRDSLYGYTF	TRBJ1-2	TRBD1	TRBV13	many
TGTGCCAGCAGCCCCAGACACACTGAAGCTTTCTTT	CASSPRHTEAFF	TRBJ1-1	-	TRBV9	-
TGTGCCAGCACCTCCCGGGACAGGGGTGGCTACACCTTC	CASTSRDRGGYTF	TRBJ1-2	TRBD1	TRBV27	-